These T cell receptor beta chains were read from a single sample in a study of shared clonotypes between healthy human individuals. TCRdb's table, derived via immunoSEQ multiplex PCR, lists solely in-frame clones and lacks some. The table includes roughly 2,300,000 clones, around 90% detected once. Material: naive CD4+ T cells from PBMCs. The receptors shown here come from a man younger than 35 in good health. Some clones in this sample may be carry-over from other donors' samples. CDR3s include the opening cysteine and the closing phenylalanine or tryptophan. The order of the fields is V gene, D gene, clone size, J gene, CDR3 protein, CDR3 DNA. A D gene is named only where the DNA matches it firmly. Part of the rows lack a size; the others show once, few, many or a class for expanded clones.

v_gene: TRBV27
d_gene: -
abundance: -
j_gene: TRBJ2-3
CDR3aa: CASSLLATDTQYF
CDR3nt: TGTGCCAGCAGTTTGTTGGCCACAGATACGCAGTATTTT

v_gene: TRBV5-1
d_gene: TRBD1
abundance: -
j_gene: TRBJ1-2
CDR3aa: CASSMGQSYGYTF
CDR3nt: TGCGCCAGCAGCATGGGACAGTCGTATGGCTACACCTTC

v_gene: TRBV7-3
d_gene: TRBD2
abundance: -
j_gene: TRBJ2-3
CDR3aa: CASSLLAGTTDTQYF
CDR3nt: TGTGCCAGCAGCTTATTAGCGGGGACCACAGATACGCAGTATTTT

v_gene: TRBV9
d_gene: -
abundance: -
j_gene: TRBJ2-6
CDR3aa: CASSVVLSGANVLTF
CDR3nt: TGTGCCAGCAGCGTGGTACTCTCTGGGGCCAACGTCCTGACTTTC

v_gene: TRBV19
d_gene: -
abundance: -
j_gene: TRBJ2-7
CDR3aa: CASSRDGSYEQYF
CDR3nt: TGTGCCAGTAGTAGGGACGGAAGCTACGAGCAGTACTTC

v_gene: TRBV9
d_gene: TRBD2
abundance: -
j_gene: TRBJ2-3
CDR3aa: CASSTLAGADTQYF
CDR3nt: TGTGCCAGCAGCACCCTAGCGGGAGCTGATACGCAGTATTTT

v_gene: TRBV2
d_gene: TRBD2
abundance: -
j_gene: TRBJ2-7
CDR3aa: CASSGGLAGGPGYEQYF
CDR3nt: TGTGCCAGCAGTGGTGGGCTAGCGGGAGGGCCAGGGTACGAGCAGTACTTC

v_gene: TRBV5-1
d_gene: TRBD1
abundance: -
j_gene: TRBJ1-6
CDR3aa: CASSRDSNSPLHF
CDR3nt: TGCGCCAGCAGCCGGGACAGTAATTCACCCCTCCACTTT

v_gene: TRBV2
d_gene: TRBD2
abundance: -
j_gene: TRBJ2-1
CDR3aa: CASSAAGGRSYNEQFF
CDR3nt: TGTGCCAGCAGTGCGGCGGGAGGACGATCCTACAATGAGCAGTTCTTC

v_gene: TRBV7-9
d_gene: -
abundance: -
j_gene: TRBJ2-3
CDR3aa: CASSKGPADTQYF
CDR3nt: TGTGCCAGCAGCAAAGGACCGGCAGATACGCAGTATTTT

v_gene: TRBV7-2
d_gene: TRBD1
abundance: -
j_gene: TRBJ1-4
CDR3aa: CASSSTPTGGREKLFF
CDR3nt: TGTGCCAGCAGCTCGACACCGACAGGGGGCCGGGAAAAACTGTTTTTT

v_gene: TRBV5-1
d_gene: -
abundance: -
j_gene: TRBJ2-5
CDR3aa: CASSYTLLGEKETQYF
CDR3nt: TGCGCCAGCAGCTATACCCTTTTGGGGGAGAAAGAGACCCAGTACTTC

v_gene: TRBV19
d_gene: -
abundance: few
j_gene: TRBJ1-1
CDR3aa: CASSTDTGITEAFF
CDR3nt: TGTGCCAGTAGCACAGACACGGGCATCACTGAAGCTTTCTTT

v_gene: TRBV6-1
d_gene: TRBD2
abundance: -
j_gene: TRBJ2-3
CDR3aa: CASRGGLADTDTQYF
CDR3nt: TGTGCCAGCAGAGGGGGACTAGCGGACACAGATACGCAGTATTTT

v_gene: TRBV29-1
d_gene: -
abundance: -
j_gene: TRBJ1-1
CDR3aa: CSVKGVFGTEAFF
CDR3nt: TGCAGCGTGAAAGGGGTATTCGGCACTGAAGCTTTCTTT

v_gene: TRBV7-2
d_gene: TRBD1
abundance: -
j_gene: TRBJ2-2
CDR3aa: CASSPWTGNTGELFF
CDR3nt: TGTGCCAGCAGCCCGTGGACAGGGAATACCGGGGAGCTGTTTTTT